This T cell receptor (beta chain) appears in the sequencing data of a study of cytomegalovirus exposure and HLA in healthy donors. As for the study in general: Within an early data release were tens of millions of unique TCRs drawn from HLA-typed donors. Study observations and caveats: Per a prior analysis, the majority of TCR beta V segments were productive roughly 87% or roughly 30% of the time.

V trimming: 4 bases; J trimming: 0 bases; junction bases outside the gene matches: 9. The V gene's germline CDR1 is SGHRS and CDR2 YFSETQ. The CDR3 extends over 16 amino acids. PCR used 60 Vbeta primers and 13 Jbeta primers. This table comes from immunoSEQ multiplex PCR, and its TCRdb copy is limited to in-frame clones, with some not included. The table lists approximately 190,000 clones, 78% of them singletons. As to this clone: What it binds is not known.

The receptor was isolated from a woman in her thirties in good health and CMV-seropositive. The V gene is TRBV5-1, the J gene TRBJ1-2; 7 bases agree with TRBD1. Sequencing was done on a sample of PBMCs. The CDR3 coding sequence is TGCGCCAGCAGCGGGGAAGGGACAGCAGCTAACTATGGCTACACCTTC. It yields the protein CASSGEGTAANYGYTF.